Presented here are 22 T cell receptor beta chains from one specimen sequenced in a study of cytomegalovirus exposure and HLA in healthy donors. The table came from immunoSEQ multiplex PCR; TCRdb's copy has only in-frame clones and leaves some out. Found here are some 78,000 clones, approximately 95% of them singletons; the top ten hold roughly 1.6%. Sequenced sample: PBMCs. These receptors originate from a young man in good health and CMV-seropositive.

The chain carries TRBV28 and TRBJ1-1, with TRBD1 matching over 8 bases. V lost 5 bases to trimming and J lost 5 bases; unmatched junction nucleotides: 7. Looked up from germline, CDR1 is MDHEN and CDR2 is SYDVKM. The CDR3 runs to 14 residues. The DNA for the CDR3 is TGTGCCAGCAGTCCTCAGGGGGCGACGACTGAAGCTTTCTTT. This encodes CASSPQGATTEAFF.

In DNA form, the CDR3 reads TGTGCCAGCAGTTCAAGTGACACGACGCGCTACAATGAGCAGTTCTTC. This codes for CASSSSDTTRYNEQFF. The chain combines TRBV28 with TRBJ2-1; D uncertain. V was trimmed by 4 bases and J by 3 bases, leaving 16 bases between them. This CDR3 has 16 residues. Per germline, CDR1 MDHEN and CDR2 SYDVKM.

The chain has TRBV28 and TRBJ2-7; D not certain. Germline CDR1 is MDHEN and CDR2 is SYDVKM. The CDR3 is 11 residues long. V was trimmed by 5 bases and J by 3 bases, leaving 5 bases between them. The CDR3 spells CASSRYYEQYF. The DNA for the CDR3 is TGTGCCAGCAGTCGGTACTACGAGCAGTACTTC.

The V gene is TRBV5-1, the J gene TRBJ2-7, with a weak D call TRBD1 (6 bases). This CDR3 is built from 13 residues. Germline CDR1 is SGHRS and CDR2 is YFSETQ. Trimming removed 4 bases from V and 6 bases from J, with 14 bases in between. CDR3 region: CASSPGTLGEQYF. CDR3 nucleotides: TGCGCCAGCAGCCCCGGGACACTAGGCGAGCAGTACTTC.

The CDR3, as DNA: TGTGCCAGCAGCTCAGAGTATGGGCCCAATCAGCCCCAGCATTTT. This encodes CASSSEYGPNQPQHF. The chain is built from TRBV7-8 and TRBJ1-5; D gene uncertain. The CDR3 sequence is 15 residues long. With 4 bases removed from V and 3 bases from J, the gap between germline ends came to 13 bases. Looked up from germline, CDR1 is SGHVS and CDR2 is FQNEAQ. The whole variable domain, remainder taken from reference TRBV7-8 and TRBJ1-5, is GAGVSQSPRYKVAKRGQDVALRCDPISGHVSLFWYQQALGQGPEFLTYFQNEAQLDKSGLPSDRFFAERPEGSVSTLKIQRTQQEDSAVYLCASSSEYGPNQPQHFGDGTRLSIL.

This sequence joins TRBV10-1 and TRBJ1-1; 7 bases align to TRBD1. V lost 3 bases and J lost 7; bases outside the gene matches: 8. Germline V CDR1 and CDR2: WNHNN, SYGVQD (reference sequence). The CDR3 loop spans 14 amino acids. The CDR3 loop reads CASSDPRTGFEAFF. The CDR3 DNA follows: TGCGCCAGCAGTGATCCACGGACAGGATTTGAAGCTTTCTTT.

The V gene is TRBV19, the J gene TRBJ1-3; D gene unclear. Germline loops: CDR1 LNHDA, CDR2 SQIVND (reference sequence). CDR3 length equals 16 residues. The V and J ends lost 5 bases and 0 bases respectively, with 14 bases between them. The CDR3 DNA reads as TGTGCCAGTAGTCGCACGGGAGGTTACTCTGGAAACACCATATATTTT. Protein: CASSRTGGYSGNTIYF.

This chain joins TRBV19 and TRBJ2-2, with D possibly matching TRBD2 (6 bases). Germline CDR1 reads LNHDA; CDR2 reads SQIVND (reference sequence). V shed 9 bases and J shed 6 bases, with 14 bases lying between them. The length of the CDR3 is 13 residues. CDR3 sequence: CASLGGVAGELFF. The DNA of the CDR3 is TGTGCCAGCCTGGGGGGAGTGGCCGGGGAGCTGTTTTTT.

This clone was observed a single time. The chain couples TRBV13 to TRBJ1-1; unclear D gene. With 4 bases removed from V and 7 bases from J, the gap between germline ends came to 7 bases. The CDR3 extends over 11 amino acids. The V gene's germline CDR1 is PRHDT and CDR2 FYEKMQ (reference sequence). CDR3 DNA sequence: TGTGCCAGCAGCTACCTATTTGAAGCTTTCTTT. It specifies CASSYLFEAFF.

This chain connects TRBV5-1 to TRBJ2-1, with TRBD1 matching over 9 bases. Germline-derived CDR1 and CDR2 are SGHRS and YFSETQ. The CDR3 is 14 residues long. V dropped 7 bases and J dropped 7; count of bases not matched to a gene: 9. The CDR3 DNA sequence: TGCGCCAGCTCTGGGGGACAGGGTAAGAATGAGCAGTTCTTC. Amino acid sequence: CASSGGQGKNEQFF.

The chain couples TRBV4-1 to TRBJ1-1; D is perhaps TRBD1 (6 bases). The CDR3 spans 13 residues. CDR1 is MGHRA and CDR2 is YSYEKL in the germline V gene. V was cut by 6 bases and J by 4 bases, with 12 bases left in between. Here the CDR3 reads CASRPRGGTEAFF. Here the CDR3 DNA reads TGCGCCAGCAGACCCAGGGGTGGCACTGAAGCTTTCTTT.

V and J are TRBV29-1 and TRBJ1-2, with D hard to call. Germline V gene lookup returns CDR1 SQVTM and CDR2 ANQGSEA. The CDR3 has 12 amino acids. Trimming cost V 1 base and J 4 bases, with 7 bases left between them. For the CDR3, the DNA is TGCAGCGTTGAAGGGTTTAGCTATGGCTACACCTTC. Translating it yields CSVEGFSYGYTF.

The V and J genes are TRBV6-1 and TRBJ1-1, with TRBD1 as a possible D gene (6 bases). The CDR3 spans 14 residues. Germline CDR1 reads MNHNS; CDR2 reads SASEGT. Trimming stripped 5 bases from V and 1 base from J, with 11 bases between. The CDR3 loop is CASSLQGQNTEAFF. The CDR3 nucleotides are TGTGCCAGCAGTTTACAGGGACAGAACACTGAAGCTTTCTTT.

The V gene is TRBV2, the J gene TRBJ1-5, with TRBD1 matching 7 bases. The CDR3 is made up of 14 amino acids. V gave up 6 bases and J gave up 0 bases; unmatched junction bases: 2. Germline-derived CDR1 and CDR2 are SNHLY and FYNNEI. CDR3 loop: CASRGDSSNQPQHF. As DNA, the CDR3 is TGTGCCAGCAGGGGGGACAGTAGCAATCAGCCCCAGCATTTT.

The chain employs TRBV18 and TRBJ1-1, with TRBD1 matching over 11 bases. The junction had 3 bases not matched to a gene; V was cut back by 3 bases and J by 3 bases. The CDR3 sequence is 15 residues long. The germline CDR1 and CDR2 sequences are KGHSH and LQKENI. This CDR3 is CASSPLDRGHTEAFF. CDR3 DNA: TGTGCCAGCTCACCGCTGGACAGGGGGCACACTGAAGCTTTCTTT.

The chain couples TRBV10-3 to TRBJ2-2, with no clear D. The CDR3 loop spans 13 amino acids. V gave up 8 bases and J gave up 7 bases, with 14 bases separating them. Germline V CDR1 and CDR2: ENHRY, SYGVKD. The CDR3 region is CAIRGAVSGELFF. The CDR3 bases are TGTGCCATCCGAGGCGCGGTGAGCGGGGAGCTGTTTTTT.

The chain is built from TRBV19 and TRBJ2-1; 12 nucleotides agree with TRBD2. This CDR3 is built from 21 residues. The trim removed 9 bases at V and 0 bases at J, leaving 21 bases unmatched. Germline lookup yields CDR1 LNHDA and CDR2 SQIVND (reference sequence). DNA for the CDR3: TGTGCCAGCGGAACTAGCGGGAGGTTTACTGGGGGTCGGAGCTCCTACAATGAGCAGTTCTTC. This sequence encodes CASGTSGRFTGGRSSYNEQFF.

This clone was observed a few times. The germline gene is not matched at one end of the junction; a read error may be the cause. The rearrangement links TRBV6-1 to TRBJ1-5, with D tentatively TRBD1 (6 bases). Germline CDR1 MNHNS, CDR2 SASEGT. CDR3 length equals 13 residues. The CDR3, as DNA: TGTGCCACCATGACAGGCACAAATCGGCCCCAGCATTTT. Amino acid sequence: CATMTGTNRPQHF.

The CDR3 DNA is TGTGCCAGCAGCTTAGCGATACTAGCGGAGAACACCGGGGAGCTGTTTTTT. Translated, it gives CASSLAILAENTGELFF. The chain has TRBV7-8 and TRBJ2-2; 8 bases line up with TRBD2. J lost 1 base, V lost 0 bases, and 4 bases had no gene match. CDR3 length: 17 residues. Germline CDR1 reads SGHVS; CDR2 reads FQNEAQ.

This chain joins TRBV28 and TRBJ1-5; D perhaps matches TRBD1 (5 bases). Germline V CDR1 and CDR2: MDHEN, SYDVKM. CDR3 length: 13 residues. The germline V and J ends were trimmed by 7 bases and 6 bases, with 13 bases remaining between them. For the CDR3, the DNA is TGTGCCAGCACTCGGGGGTACCGTCAGCCCCAGCATTTT. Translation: CASTRGYRQPQHF.

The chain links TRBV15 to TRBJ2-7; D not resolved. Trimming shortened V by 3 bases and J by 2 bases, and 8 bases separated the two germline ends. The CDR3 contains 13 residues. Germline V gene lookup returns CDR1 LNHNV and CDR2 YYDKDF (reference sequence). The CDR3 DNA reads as TGTGCCACCAGCAGCGAGAGAGCCTACGAGCAGTACTTC. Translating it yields CATSSERAYEQYF.

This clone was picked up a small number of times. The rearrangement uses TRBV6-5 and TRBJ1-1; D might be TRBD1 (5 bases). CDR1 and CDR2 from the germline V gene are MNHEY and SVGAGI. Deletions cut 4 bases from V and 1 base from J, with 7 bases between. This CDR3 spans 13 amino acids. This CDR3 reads CASSFQGNTEAFF. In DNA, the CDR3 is TGTGCCAGCAGTTTTCAGGGGAACACTGAAGCTTTCTTT.